The present T cell receptor (beta chain) was sequenced within a study of beta chain features in type 1 diabetes. Study-wide context: Examination covered around 100 million sorted cells spanning all samples.

This clone came up a few times. Antigen specificity is unknown. CDR3 length: 16 amino acids. Per the germline V gene, CDR1 is SGHNT and CDR2 is YYREEE (reference sequence). The V gene end was trimmed by 0 bases and the J gene end by 7 bases; junction bases not matched to a gene: 12. Broader study findings: Patients with type 1 diabetes showed fewer VDJ junction insertions and more deletions.

Sequencing targeted expressed TCRB transcripts, as all isolated RNA had been reverse transcribed. Sequencing was performed with immunoSEQ multiplex PCR; in TCRdb, only in-frame clones are kept and a portion is missing. The sample includes about 230,000 clones, around 9.6% of them seen just once. A CD45RO/CCR7/CD25/CD127/CD95/CD27 panel sorted naive, central memory, regulatory and stem cell-like memory CD4+ cells. The receptor comes from a woman in her late teens or twenties in good health. The genes are TRBV5-4 and TRBJ1-2, with 7 bases aligning to TRBD1. Sample: naive CD4+ T cells from blood. CDR3 nucleotides: TGTGCCAGCAGCTTGGCCAGCAGGGGGGCGGGAGGTGGCTACACCTTC. As protein: CASSLASRGAGGGYTF.